The next 26 T cell receptor beta chains were all read from a single sample in a study of T cells in Graves' hyperthyroidism and ophthalmopathy. The source material, RNA transcripts, was used to amplify TCR beta CDR3 regions. Researchers ran a first-round RT-PCR on the TCR CDR3 using the HTBI primer set. TCRdb ran MiXCR on the multiplex PCR reads and lists one entry per CDR3 protein. The data show under 650,000 distinct CDR3 sequences, 15% to 20% seen once. Input material: blood. All receptors come from a woman aged 25 to 45 with Graves' hyperthyroidism.

The chain couples TRBV7-9 to TRBJ2-2, with TRBD2 identical over 8 bases. V lost 9 bases, J lost 3 bases, and 9 bases stayed unmatched. CDR1 and CDR2 from the germline V gene are SEHNR and FQNEAQ (reference sequence). This CDR3 spans 15 amino acids. As DNA, the CDR3 is TGTGCCAGGGACGCGGGGGGCGGCGACACCGGGGAGCTGTTTTTT. Translated, it gives CARDAGGGDTGELFF.

This clonotype was recorded a few times. The chain has TRBV13 and TRBJ2-1, with no clear D. V was trimmed by 4 bases and J by 5 bases, leaving 12 bases between them. The CDR3 sequence is 14 residues long. CDR1 and CDR2 (germline): PRHDT, FYEKMQ (reference sequence). CDR3 in DNA: TGTGCCAGCAGCTCACGCCGCAGTCACAATGAGCAGTTCTTC. The encoded protein is CASSSRRSHNEQFF.

At least ten counts were recorded for this clonotype. V is TRBV18 and J is TRBJ1-3; D perhaps matches TRBD1 (5 bases). This CDR3 is 12 amino acids long. Deletions cut 5 bases from V and 5 bases from J, with 7 bases between. Germline V CDR1 and CDR2: KGHSH, LQKENI. CDR3 sequence: CASSRGRNTIYF. CDR3 sequence (DNA): TGTGCCAGCTCAAGGGGCAGAAACACCATATATTTT.

This clonotype was found many times. The V call is TRBV7-9, the J call TRBJ1-1; no reliable D call. This CDR3 spans 11 amino acids. V was pared by 2 bases and J by 8 bases, with 6 bases between. Germline CDR1 reads SEHNR; CDR2 reads FQNEAQ (reference sequence). CDR3 sequence: CASSLWGEAFF. CDR3 DNA sequence: TGTGCCAGCAGCTTATGGGGAGAAGCTTTCTTT.

DNA for the CDR3: TGTGCCAGCAGTTATACTGCCGGGGAGCTGTTTTTT. Translating it yields CASSYTAGELFF. The chain uses TRBV6-9 and TRBJ2-2; unclear D gene. The CDR3 contains 12 residues. Trimming pared 2 bases from V and 6 bases from J, leaving 4 bases between. The germline V gene has CDR1 MNHGY and CDR2 SVAAGI.

Many counts were recorded for this clonotype. This sequence joins TRBV28 and TRBJ1-6, with D tentatively TRBD1 (5 bases). V was clipped by 5 bases and J by 3 bases, with 8 bases between them. The CDR3 sequence is 14 residues long. Looked up from germline, CDR1 is MDHEN and CDR2 is SYDVKM. CDR3 loop: CASSPGGYNSPLHF. The CDR3 coding sequence is TGTGCCAGCAGTCCCGGGGGCTATAATTCACCCCTCCACTTT.

CDR3 in amino acids: CSAPDGASLTDTQYF. DNA of the CDR3: TGCAGTGCTCCCGACGGGGCATCCCTCACAGATACGCAGTATTTT. V usage is TRBV20-1 and J usage is TRBJ2-3; D may match TRBD1 or TRBD2 (5 bases each). CDR1 is DFQATT, CDR2 SNEGSKA, per germline (reference sequence). V was shortened by 5 bases and J by 2 bases, with 17 bases between the two germline ends. The CDR3 is 15 residues long.

This clonotype has only a few counts. The chain has TRBV27 and TRBJ2-7; 9 nucleotides align to TRBD1. The CDR3 has 17 amino acids. V dropped 6 bases and J dropped 0; count of bases not matched to a gene: 12. Looked up from germline, CDR1 is MNHEY and CDR2 is SMNVEV (reference sequence). CDR3 sequence (DNA): TGTGCCAGCAGCCGGACAGGGGCTGACCAAACCTCCTACGAGCAGTACTTC. Its protein product is CASSRTGADQTSYEQYF.

V and J are TRBV5-1 and TRBJ2-5, with 7 bases aligning to TRBD2. The germline CDR1 and CDR2 sequences are SGHRS and YFSETQ. The CDR3 has 16 amino acids. Trimming took 0 bases from V and 2 from J; bases not matched to a gene: 7. This chain's CDR3 is CASSLEAGLTQETQYF. Written as DNA, the CDR3 is TGCGCCAGCAGCTTGGAAGCGGGACTAACGCAAGAGACCCAGTACTTC.

The genes are TRBV27 and TRBJ1-3; D not certain. V shed 2 bases and J shed 4 bases, with 12 bases lying between them. Looked up from germline, CDR1 is MNHEY and CDR2 is SMNVEV (reference sequence). This CDR3 is built from 15 residues. The chain's CDR3 is CASSLTGRRGNTIYF. The DNA for the CDR3 is TGTGCCAGCAGTTTAACGGGCAGACGAGGAAACACCATATATTTT.

This clonotype was counted a few times. CDR3 coding DNA: TGTGCCAGCAGTTCATTTAACAATGAGCAGTTCTTC. It codes for CASSSFNNEQFF. The chain has TRBV28 and TRBJ2-1, with D uncertain. The CDR3 runs 12 residues. CDR1 is MDHEN, CDR2 SYDVKM, per germline. Between the trimmed V and J ends, which lost 4 bases and 5 bases, there was a span of 6 bases.

Ten or more counts support this clonotype. This CDR3 reads CASSYAGSSYNEQFF. The CDR3 region has the DNA TGTGCCAGCAGTTACGCGGGGAGCTCCTACAATGAGCAGTTCTTC. This chain joins TRBV6-2 or TRBV6-3 and TRBJ2-1; tentative D call: TRBD2 (6 bases). The CDR3 is made up of 15 amino acids. Germline-derived CDR1 and CDR2 are MNHEY and SVGEGT. Trimming left V 2 bases short and J 0 bases short, with 8 bases between.

This clonotype was recorded many times. The V gene is TRBV28, the J gene TRBJ1-4; 9 nucleotides match TRBD1. V lost 4 bases, J lost 7 bases, and 4 bases stayed unmatched. CDR1 is MDHEN and CDR2 is SYDVKM in the germline V gene. The CDR3 has 14 amino acids. DNA for the CDR3: TGTGCCAGCAGTTACCGACAGGGGGGTGAAAAACTGTTTTTT. This codes for CASSYRQGGEKLFF.

This clonotype was observed a few times. The J gene is TRBJ2-3, the V gene TRBV7-9, with TRBD1 identical over 8 bases. Germline CDR1 is SEHNR and CDR2 is FQNEAQ (reference sequence). The ends lost 5 bases at V and 4 bases at J; junction bases unmatched: 5. This CDR3 has 14 amino acids. The CDR3 spells CASSNDRGADTQYF. In DNA, the CDR3 is TGTGCCAGCAGCAATGACAGGGGAGCAGATACGCAGTATTTT.

This rearrangement joins TRBV5-1 to TRBJ2-5; TRBD2 matches at 8 bases. Germline CDR1 reads SGHRS; CDR2 reads YFSETQ. The CDR3 runs to 16 residues. With V trimmed by 2 bases and J by 0 bases, 6 bases remained unmatched. The CDR3 here is CASSFYSGTHQETQYF. In DNA, the CDR3 is TGCGCCAGCAGCTTCTATAGCGGGACCCACCAAGAGACCCAGTACTTC.

The gene calls are TRBV29-1 and TRBJ1-3; D call uncertain. The CDR3 sequence is 13 residues long. Trimming removed 5 bases from V and 3 bases from J, with 11 bases in between. Germline V gene data show CDR1 as SQVTM and CDR2 as ANQGSEA. Written as DNA, the CDR3 is TGCAGCGTTATCCCGGGTGATGGAAACACCATATATTTT. It translates to CSVIPGDGNTIYF.

This clonotype was seen a handful of times. The chain has TRBV10-2 and TRBJ2-1; D might be TRBD1 or TRBD2, each matching 6 bases. Trimming cost V 11 bases and J 9 bases, with 20 bases left between them. The CDR3 has 13 amino acids. CDR1 is WSHSY, CDR2 SAAADI, per germline. CDR3: CAWGADRFSEQFF. The CDR3 bases are TGCGCCTGGGGGGCTGATCGTTTTAGTGAGCAGTTCTTC.

The chain has TRBV5-5 and TRBJ1-1; D call uncertain. The CDR3 extends over 14 amino acids. The V gene's germline CDR1 is SGHKS and CDR2 YYEKEE (reference sequence). V lost 4 bases to trimming and J lost 0 bases, with 10 bases between them. CDR3: CASSQRRMNTEAFF. As DNA, the CDR3 is TGTGCCAGCAGCCAACGAAGGATGAACACTGAAGCTTTCTTT.

This clonotype was picked up many times. This chain joins TRBV6-1 and TRBJ1-4; 10 bases map to TRBD1. V dropped 7 bases and J dropped 4; count of bases not matched to a gene: 12. CDR3 length: 17 amino acids. Germline V CDR1 and CDR2: MNHNS, SASEGT. In DNA form, the CDR3 reads TGTGCCAGCAATGAGGAACGACAGGGGGCTAGTAATGAAAAACTGTTTTTT. It encodes CASNEERQGASNEKLFF.

The chain combines TRBV4-1 with TRBJ2-2; no firm D call. This CDR3 contains 15 residues. V was pared by 0 bases and J by 4 bases, with 9 bases between. Germline V gene sequence: CDR1 MGHRA, CDR2 YSYEKL. CDR3 sequence (DNA): TGCGCCAGCAGCCAAGATCTCTCTTTCACCGGGGAGCTGTTTTTT. Translating gives CASSQDLSFTGELFF.

In this sample, this clonotype turned up many times. V and J are TRBV10-2 and TRBJ1-2; D is uncertain. Per germline, CDR1 WSHSY and CDR2 SAAADI. The CDR3 has 14 residues. Trimming shortened V by 7 bases and J by 0 bases, and 12 bases separated the two germline ends. CDR3 nucleotide sequence: TGCGCCAGCATGGGAGTCCACACTAACTATGGCTACACCTTC. This codes for CASMGVHTNYGYTF.

This clonotype came up a few times. A much more abundant neighbour one base away suggests this may be a read error. The J gene is TRBJ1-1, the V gene TRBV28, with D tentatively TRBD1 (5 bases). Per the germline V gene, CDR1 is MDHEN and CDR2 is SYDVKM. The CDR3 runs 15 residues. The DNA for the CDR3 is TGTGCCAACAGTGGTTCTAGGACACAGAACACTGAAGCTTTCTTT. Protein product: CANSGSRTQNTEAFF.

In its sample, this clonotype was seen many times. J is TRBJ1-5 and V is TRBV28; D remains ambiguous. V was pared by 9 bases and J by 10 bases, with 10 bases between. The CDR3 is 10 amino acids. Germline assignment: CDR1 MDHEN and CDR2 SYDVKM. The CDR3 protein is CASSQGPQHF. CDR3 coding DNA: TGTGCCAGTAGCCAAGGTCCCCAGCATTTT.

This clonotype appeared many times. The rearrangement links TRBV7-2 to TRBJ2-1, with 7 bases aligning to TRBD2. The CDR3 totals 15 residues. CDR1 SGHTA and CDR2 FQGNSA come from the germline V gene. The V segment lost 1 base and the J segment 6 bases; nucleotides outside the gene matches: 6. The CDR3 bases are TGTGCCAGCAGCTTAGTTGGAGGGAGGGCCAATGAGCAGTTCTTC. It codes for CASSLVGGRANEQFF. Using reference TRBV7-2 and TRBJ2-1 for the parts outside the CDR3, the full variable domain is GAGVSQSPSNKVTEKGKDVELRCDPISGHTALYWYRQSLGQGLEFLIYFQGNSAPDKSGLPSDRFSAERTGGSVSTLTIQRTQQEDSAVYLCASSLVGGRANEQFFGPGTRLTVL.

This clonotype was counted ten times or more. V is TRBV11-2 and J is TRBJ1-1; weak D call: TRBD1 (5 bases). The germline V gene encodes CDR1 SGHAT and CDR2 FQNNGV. The germline V and J ends were trimmed by 1 base and 3 bases, with 9 bases remaining between them. The CDR3 contains 14 residues. CDR3 DNA sequence: TGTGCCAGCAGCTTAGGGCTGGGGGACACTGAAGCTTTCTTT. This translates into CASSLGLGDTEAFF.

This chain links TRBV7-9 with TRBJ1-5; perhaps TRBD1 as D (5 bases). Trimming removed 2 bases at V and 9 bases at J, with 14 bases between. The CDR3 is made up of 14 amino acids. Germline assignment: CDR1 SEHNR and CDR2 FQNEAQ (reference sequence). The CDR3 region has the DNA TGTGCCAGCAGCTTAAGAGGGGCCCAAGGGCCCCAGCATTTT. Its translation: CASSLRGAQGPQHF.